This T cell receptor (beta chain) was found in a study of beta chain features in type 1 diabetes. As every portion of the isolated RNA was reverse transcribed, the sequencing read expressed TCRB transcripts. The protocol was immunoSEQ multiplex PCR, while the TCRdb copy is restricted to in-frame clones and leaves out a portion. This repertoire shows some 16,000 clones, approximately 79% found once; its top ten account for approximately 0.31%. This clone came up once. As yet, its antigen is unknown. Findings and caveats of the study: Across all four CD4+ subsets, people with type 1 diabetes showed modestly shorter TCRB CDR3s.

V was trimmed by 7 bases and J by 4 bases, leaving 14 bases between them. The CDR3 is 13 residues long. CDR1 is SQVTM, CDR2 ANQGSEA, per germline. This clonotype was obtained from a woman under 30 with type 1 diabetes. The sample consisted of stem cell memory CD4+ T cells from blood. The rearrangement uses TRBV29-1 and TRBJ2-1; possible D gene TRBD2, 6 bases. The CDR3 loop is CSGRRDRYNEQFF. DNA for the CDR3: TGCAGCGGAAGGCGGGATAGGTACAATGAGCAGTTCTTC.